This T cell receptor (beta chain) comes out of a study of regulatory T cells in long-lasting Graves disease. Overall study findings and caveats: Newly diagnosed Graves' patients exceeded persistent ones in TCR diversity.

Sample time point: persistent/refractory GD, antithyroid drugs over 5 years with positive TRAb. Researchers made the TCR library from RNA that was extracted from PBMCs. TCR beta libraries were built with iRepertoire HTBI primers and Arm-PCR of CDR3 regions. TCRdb ran MiXCR on the multiplex PCR reads and lists one entry per CDR3 protein. The sample shows a few hundred thousand distinct CDR3 sequences, less than 25% of them seen only once. As to this clonotype: Its antigen is not known.

This CDR3 contains 13 residues. The V and J ends lost 5 bases and 6 bases respectively, with 10 bases between them. V gene TRBV12-3 or TRBV12-4 combines with J gene TRBJ2-2, with unresolved D. The sample was peripheral blood mononuclear cells (PBMCs), taken when the disease was refractory, from a patient treated with antithyroid drugs. The clonotype comes from a female donor with Graves disease. The CDR3 spells CASSPNSAGELFF. CDR3 DNA: TGTGCCAGCAGTCCTAACTCTGCCGGGGAGCTGTTTTTT.